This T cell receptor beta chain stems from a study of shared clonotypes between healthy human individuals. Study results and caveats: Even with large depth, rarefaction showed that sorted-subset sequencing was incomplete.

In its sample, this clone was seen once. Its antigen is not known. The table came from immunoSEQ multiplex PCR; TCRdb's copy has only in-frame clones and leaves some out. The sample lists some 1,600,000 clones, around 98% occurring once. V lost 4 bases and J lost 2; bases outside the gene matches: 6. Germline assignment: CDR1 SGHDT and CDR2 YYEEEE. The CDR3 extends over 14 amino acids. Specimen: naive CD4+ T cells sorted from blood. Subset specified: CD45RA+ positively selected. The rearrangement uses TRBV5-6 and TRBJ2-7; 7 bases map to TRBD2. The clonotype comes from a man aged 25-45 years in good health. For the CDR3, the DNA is TGTGCCAGCAGCCTTGCTAGCGGACCCTACGAGCAGTACTTC. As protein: CASSLASGPYEQYF.